A few counts support the clone carrying this T cell receptor (beta chain). The source of the sample is a study of blood T cell repertoires in COVID-19. Background on the study: Italy, Spain and the United States were the sources of the convalescent and acute COVID-19 samples. T cells, B-cell-depleted T cells, or PBMCs provided the cDNA or gDNA that served as material.

Germline-derived CDR1 and CDR2 are SGHTA and FQGNSA. V was cut by 5 bases and J by 3 bases, with 17 bases left in between. This CDR3 spans 16 amino acids. Original processing notes: It was from reference gene primer amplification that nucleated cell counts were estimated. Data came from immunoSEQ multiplex PCR; TCRdb stores just in-frame clones and leaves some out. V, J and clone size derive from that table, while D and trimming were established from the DNA sequence. The sample lists about 90,000 clones, 75% to 90% seen once, with about 16% in the top ten. The TCR sequence derives from a male donor with acute or convalescent COVID-19. The chain has TRBV7-2 and TRBJ1-5; D is unclear. Sequencing was done on a sample of peripheral blood. CDR3 bases: TGTGCCAGCAGCCAATCGGCGGCAAGTAACAATCAGCCCCAGCATTTT. Translating gives CASSQSAASNNQPQHF.